These 29 T cell receptor beta chains originate from one sample sequenced in a study of blood T cell repertoires in COVID-19. TCRdb keeps only in-frame clones here, not all; method: immunoSEQ multiplex PCR. The table shows about 400,000 clones, with roughly 90% occurring only once. The sequencing sample was made of PBMCs or T cells enriched from blood (not recorded which). The source of these receptors is a woman aged 25 to 39 with acute COVID-19.

Turning to this clone: The sample contains more than one DNA sequence encoding this CDR3. V usage is TRBV29-1 and J usage is TRBJ2-7; no definite D call. V was pared by 4 bases and J by 7 bases, with 11 bases between. Germline V gene data show CDR1 as SQVTM and CDR2 as ANQGSEA. This CDR3 is built from 11 residues. CDR3 amino acids: CSVVAAVEQYF. The CDR3 coding sequence is TGCAGCGTTGTGGCGGCCGTAGAGCAGTACTTC.

The rearrangement joins TRBV7-9 to TRBJ1-2; weak D call: TRBD1 (5 bases). Trimming took off 4 bases at V and 4 bases at J, with 16 bases between the two ends. The CDR3 runs to 15 residues. Germline loops: CDR1 SEHNR, CDR2 FQNEAQ (reference sequence). This CDR3 reads CASSSNNQGGYGYTF. The DNA of the CDR3 is TGTGCCAGCAGCTCTAATAACCAGGGAGGCTATGGCTACACCTTC.

The rearrangement links TRBV6-5 to TRBJ1-2; unclear D gene. Between the trimmed V and J ends, which lost 6 bases and 3 bases, there was a span of 8 bases. Germline CDR1 and CDR2: MNHEY and SVGAGI. The CDR3 length is 12 residues. The CDR3 sequence: CASRGVDYGYTF. The CDR3 DNA sequence: TGTGCCAGCAGGGGAGTTGACTATGGCTACACCTTC.

The rearrangement joins TRBV7-9 to TRBJ2-3; D remains unclear. The CDR3 loop spans 13 amino acids. Trimming took 5 bases from V and 0 from J, leaving 6 bases between them. Germline CDR1 reads SEHNR; CDR2 reads FQNEAQ (reference sequence). The CDR3 region is CASSTTSTDTQYF. For the CDR3, the DNA is TGTGCCAGCAGCACCACTAGCACAGATACGCAGTATTTT.

The chain has TRBV11-3 and TRBJ1-4; no definite D call. This CDR3 has 12 residues. V gave up 3 bases and J gave up 10 bases, with 9 bases separating them. The germline CDR1 and CDR2 sequences are SGHNT and YENEEA. CDR3 nucleotide sequence: TGTGCCAGCAGCTTGGCGGGCGGAAAACTGTTTTTT. Encoded protein: CASSLAGGKLFF.

This chain uses TRBV7-9 with TRBJ1-6; D not resolved. CDR3 size: 16 residues. In germline, CDR1 is SEHNR, CDR2 FQNEAQ (reference sequence). The ends were cut back, 1 base at V and 3 bases at J, with 10 bases in the middle. The CDR3 loop is CASSLGGNFYNSPLHF. Written as DNA, the CDR3 is TGTGCCAGCAGCTTAGGAGGGAACTTCTATAATTCACCCCTCCACTTT.

The V and J genes are TRBV12-5 and TRBJ1-2; TRBD1 aligns across 7 bases. The CDR3 is 15 residues long. Germline V gene sequence: CDR1 LGHNT, CDR2 FRNRAP. After removal of 5 bases from V and 5 bases from J, the junction contained 11 bases not matched to a gene. CDR3 loop: CASGLTGDRVYGYTF. As DNA, the CDR3 is TGTGCTAGTGGTCTAACCGGCGACAGGGTTTATGGCTACACCTTC. The whole variable domain, remainder taken from reference TRBV12-5 and TRBJ1-2, is DARVTQTPRHKVTEMGQEVTMRCQPILGHNTVFWYRQTMMQGLELLAYFRNRAPLDDSGMPKDRFSAEMPDATLATLKIQPSEPRDSAVYFCASGLTGDRVYGYTFGSGTRLTVV.

The chain links TRBV7-9 to TRBJ1-2; D remains ambiguous. Trimming shortened V by 2 bases and J by 4 bases, and 14 bases separated the two germline ends. Per the germline V gene, CDR1 is SEHNR and CDR2 is FQNEAQ (reference sequence). This CDR3 is built from 15 residues. For the CDR3, the DNA is TGTGCCAGCAGCTTAAGACACAACGATGGCTATGGCTACACCTTC. Its translation: CASSLRHNDGYGYTF.

The chain joins TRBV7-2 to TRBJ1-2; TRBD1 matches at 11 bases. The CDR3 covers 16 residues. Germline CDR1 reads SGHTA; CDR2 reads FQGNSA. V lost 3 bases to trimming and J lost 8 bases; unmatched junction nucleotides: 11. CDR3 sequence: CASSFYGTGGFGGYTF. In DNA form, the CDR3 reads TGTGCCAGCAGCTTTTATGGGACAGGGGGTTTTGGGGGCTACACCTTC. The variable domain in full, with the rest retrieved from reference TRBV7-2 and TRBJ1-2, is GAGVSQSPSNKVTEKGKDVELRCDPISGHTALYWYRQSLGQGLEFLIYFQGNSAPDKSGLPSDRFSAERTGGSVSTLTIQRTQQEDSAVYLCASSFYGTGGFGGYTFGSGTRLTVV.

In regard to this clone: The same CDR3 arises from other DNA sequences in this sample as well. The chain uses TRBV6-5 and TRBJ2-7; tentative D call: TRBD1 (5 bases). V was trimmed by 2 bases and J by 0 bases, leaving 8 bases between them. The CDR3 is 14 amino acids. Germline V gene sequence: CDR1 MNHEY, CDR2 SVGAGI. This chain's CDR3 is CASSYGQGSYEQYF. DNA for the CDR3: TGTGCCAGCAGTTACGGGCAGGGCTCCTACGAGCAGTACTTC.

This clone showed up just a few times. CDR3: CASSMGRSKNTIYF. In DNA form, the CDR3 reads TGTGCCAGTAGTATGGGCAGGTCTAAAAACACCATATATTTT. The chain has TRBV19 and TRBJ1-3; D is unclear. Per germline, CDR1 LNHDA and CDR2 SQIVND (reference sequence). The CDR3 length is 14 residues. V lost 3 bases and J 6 bases, leaving 12 bases between the germline ends.

The chain recombines TRBV28 with TRBJ2-2, with 11 bases fitting TRBD1. J was trimmed by 4 bases and V by 6 bases; bases with no gene match: 7. Germline V CDR1 and CDR2: MDHEN, SYDVKM. This CDR3 spans 16 amino acids. The CDR3 is CASRRTGTGGTGELFF. The CDR3, as DNA: TGTGCCAGCAGGCGAACCGGGACAGGGGGCACCGGGGAGCTGTTTTTT.

For this clone: One junction end disagrees with the germline gene, perhaps due to a read error. The chain is built from TRBV30 and TRBJ2-4, with TRBD1 matching 7 bases. Germline V lookup: CDR1 GTSNPN, CDR2 SVGIG (reference sequence). This CDR3 spans 11 amino acids. The CDR3 loop is CAWSEGTVSYF. The CDR3 DNA reads TGTGCCTGGAGTGAGGGGACAGTCAGTTATTTC.

V is TRBV30 and J is TRBJ2-3; D uncertain. V gave up 4 bases and J gave up 2 bases, with 10 bases separating them. The CDR3 extends over 13 amino acids. The germline gives CDR1 GTSNPN, CDR2 SVGIG (reference sequence). The CDR3 DNA follows: TGTGCCTGGATTCGGCAGGACACAGATACGCAGTATTTT. Translation gives CAWIRQDTDTQYF.

The rearrangement joins TRBV29-1 to TRBJ2-3, with 7 bases lining up with TRBD1. This CDR3 comprises 12 residues. Trimming at V came to 7 bases and at J to 3 bases, leaving 4 bases not matched to a gene. Looked up from germline, CDR1 is SQVTM and CDR2 is ANQGSEA. The CDR3 region is CSGRQGTDTQYF. CDR3 DNA sequence: TGCAGCGGGAGACAGGGAACAGATACGCAGTATTTT.

The rearrangement uses TRBV2 and TRBJ2-7; unclear D gene. V shed 7 bases and J shed 0 bases, with 7 bases lying between them. The CDR3 contains 12 residues. Germline V gene sequence: CDR1 SNHLY, CDR2 FYNNEI. The CDR3 DNA sequence: TGTGCCAGCACCCCTAGCTCCTACGAGCAGTACTTC. Protein: CASTPSSYEQYF.

The chain employs TRBV2 and TRBJ1-3; the D gene is possibly TRBD1 (6 bases). The CDR3 covers 15 residues. The V and J ends lost 5 bases and 0 bases respectively, with 11 bases between them. The germline CDR1 and CDR2 sequences are SNHLY and FYNNEI. DNA for the CDR3: TGTGCCAGCAGTCGAGGACAGAGCTCTGGAAACACCATATATTTT. Its translation is CASSRGQSSGNTIYF.

The chain links TRBV6-5 to TRBJ1-1, with D possibly being TRBD1 (5 bases). The CDR3 is 13 residues long. Per the germline V gene, CDR1 is MNHEY and CDR2 is SVGAGI. V dropped 0 bases and J dropped 7 bases, with 9 bases sitting between them. The CDR3, as DNA: TGTGCCAGCAGTTACTCGGGGCTCGGTGAAGCTTTCTTT. Protein product: CASSYSGLGEAFF.

This sequence joins TRBV5-5 and TRBJ2-6; D call uncertain. CDR3 length: 17 amino acids. V lost 1 base and J lost 0, with 11 bases in between. CDR1 and CDR2 (germline): SGHKS, YYEKEE (reference sequence). The CDR3 reads CASSLISRVSGANVLTF. DNA for the CDR3: TGTGCCAGCAGCTTGATTTCTCGGGTCTCTGGGGCCAACGTCCTGACTTTC.

The rearrangement joins TRBV7-9 to TRBJ1-2; 11 bases agree with TRBD1. The CDR3 sequence is 17 residues long. CDR1 and CDR2 (germline): SEHNR, FQNEAQ (reference sequence). Trimming removed 5 bases from V and 0 bases from J; junction bases left unmatched: 8. The CDR3 bases are TGTGCCAGCAGCCCCGGGACAGGGGGAATATCTAACTATGGCTACACCTTC. Translation gives CASSPGTGGISNYGYTF.

In the case of this clone: At the DNA level, this CDR3 is encoded by other sequences in the same sample as well. The chain couples TRBV5-1 to TRBJ1-1; TRBD1 might be the D (5 bases). The CDR3 covers 13 residues. Trimming removed 0 bases at V and 4 bases at J, with 7 bases between. Germline CDR1 is SGHRS and CDR2 is YFSETQ. CDR3 bases: TGCGCCAGCAGCTTGGGGAGGGGCACTGAAGCTTTCTTT. Protein: CASSLGRGTEAFF.

The chain is built from TRBV18 and TRBJ1-3; D is ambiguous. This CDR3 is built from 17 residues. Deletions cut 2 bases from V and 1 base from J, with 15 bases between. Germline V gene sequence: CDR1 KGHSH, CDR2 LQKENI. CDR3 bases: TGTGCCAGCTCACCAACTAGGATACCCTCGTCTGGAAACACCATATATTTT. This gives the protein CASSPTRIPSSGNTIYF.

This clone has only a few counts. This CDR3 is also generated by other DNA sequences in the sample. CDR3 sequence reads: CASSLSGRQPQHF. For the CDR3, the DNA is TGTGCCAGCAGTTTATCAGGGAGGCAGCCCCAGCATTTT. The genes are TRBV27 and TRBJ1-5; D remains ambiguous. The CDR3 is 13 residues long. Germline-derived CDR1 and CDR2 are MNHEY and SMNVEV (reference sequence). Between the trimmed V and J ends, which lost 0 bases and 7 bases, there was a span of 7 bases.

The chain links TRBV7-2 to TRBJ2-5; 8 bases fit TRBD1. The CDR3 is 15 amino acids. With V trimmed by 5 bases and J by 7 bases, 12 bases remained unmatched. CDR1 and CDR2 (germline): SGHTA, FQGNSA. The CDR3 DNA follows: TGTGCCAGCAGCACGCGGGACTCCACAGGGGGGACCCAGTACTTC. Translated: CASSTRDSTGGTQYF.

The chain uses TRBV24-1 and TRBJ1-2, with D tentatively TRBD1 (6 bases). The CDR3 length is 13 residues. From germline, CDR1 is KGHDR and CDR2 SFDVKD. V lost 7 bases and J 7 bases, leaving 15 bases between the germline ends. The CDR3 nucleotides read TGTGCCACCAGCACAGGGTGGGGTCTTGGCTACACCTTC. Its translation: CATSTGWGLGYTF.

This chain connects TRBV5-6 to TRBJ2-7, with D possibly TRBD1 on 6 matching bases. V was cut by 0 bases and J by 6 bases, with 7 bases left in between. The CDR3 contains 12 residues. Germline V CDR1 and CDR2: SGHDT, YYEEEE. The chain's CDR3 is CASSLGQAEQYF. The CDR3 DNA is TGTGCCAGCAGCTTGGGACAGGCCGAGCAGTACTTC. The whole variable domain, remainder taken from reference TRBV5-6 and TRBJ2-7, is DAGVTQSPTHLIKTRGQQVTLRCSPKSGHDTVSWYQQALGQGPQFIFQYYEEEERQRGNFPDRFSGHQFPNYSSELNVNALLLGDSALYLCASSLGQAEQYFGPGTRLTVT.

The V and J genes are TRBV7-2 and TRBJ1-1, with 7 bases matching TRBD1. The CDR3 contains 13 residues. Germline assignment: CDR1 SGHTA and CDR2 FQGNSA. Unmatched junction bases numbered 8, after V lost 10 bases and J lost 3 bases. The CDR3 protein is CAIKTGLYTEAFF. Written as DNA, the CDR3 is TGTGCCATAAAGACAGGGTTGTACACTGAAGCTTTCTTT. Using reference TRBV7-2 and TRBJ1-1 for the parts outside the CDR3, the full variable domain is GAGVSQSPSNKVTEKGKDVELRCDPISGHTALYWYRQSLGQGLEFLIYFQGNSAPDKSGLPSDRFSAERTGGSVSTLTIQRTQQEDSAVYLCAIKTGLYTEAFFGQGTRLTVV.

The sample holds one count of this clone. The gene calls are TRBV5-4 and TRBJ2-5; 12 bases map to TRBD2. The V gene end was trimmed by 4 bases and the J gene end by 3 bases; junction bases not matched to a gene: 10. The CDR3 covers 17 residues. From germline, CDR1 is SGHNT and CDR2 YYREEE (reference sequence). CDR3 residues: CASSIDKTSGGEETQYF. CDR3 DNA sequence: TGTGCCAGCAGCATTGACAAGACTAGCGGGGGCGAAGAGACCCAGTACTTC.

This chain connects TRBV12-3 or TRBV12-4 to TRBJ1-1; the D is unclear. CDR3 length: 13 residues. V was clipped by 6 bases and J by 5 bases, with 13 bases between them. CDR3 amino acids: CASSPLGRTEAFF. The CDR3 nucleotides are TGTGCCAGCAGCCCTCTGGGGAGAACTGAAGCTTTCTTT.